A single sample is the source of the 29 T cell receptor beta chains below, sequenced in a study of T cell responses to AZD1222 COVID-19 vaccine. Method: immunoSEQ multiplex PCR; TCRdb's copy keeps in-frame clones and lacks some. Of some 94,000 clones in the sample, 85% to 95% are singletons; the top ten hold approximately 12%. The input for sequencing was peripheral blood, taken on day 0 of AZD1222 vaccination. These TCRs come from an adult in good health.

The chain combines TRBV27 with TRBJ2-6; D call uncertain. Germline V gene sequence: CDR1 MNHEY, CDR2 SMNVEV (reference sequence). V was trimmed by 6 bases and J by 1 base, leaving 4 bases between them. This CDR3 region has 13 residues. CDR3 protein: CASRPSGANVLTF. As DNA, the CDR3 is TGTGCCAGCAGGCCTTCTGGGGCCAACGTCCTGACTTTC.

This chain uses TRBV5-6 with TRBJ2-1, with TRBD2 identical over 8 bases. J lost 4 bases, V lost 4 bases, and 13 bases had no gene match. This CDR3 has 17 residues. Germline CDR1 SGHDT, CDR2 YYEEEE. Here the CDR3 reads CASSPEPPSGSYNEQFF. In DNA form, the CDR3 reads TGTGCCAGCAGCCCGGAACCCCCTAGCGGGTCTTACAATGAGCAGTTCTTC. The whole variable domain, filled in from reference TRBV5-6 and TRBJ2-1, reads DAGVTQSPTHLIKTRGQQVTLRCSPKSGHDTVSWYQQALGQGPQFIFQYYEEEERQRGNFPDRFSGHQFPNYSSELNVNALLLGDSALYLCASSPEPPSGSYNEQFFGPGTRLTVL.

This clone showed up just once. The chain is built from TRBV7-9 and TRBJ1-3; TRBD1 matches 7 bases. Trimming removed 5 bases from V and 0 bases from J; junction bases left unmatched: 4. Germline loops: CDR1 SEHNR, CDR2 FQNEAQ (reference sequence). There are 15 residues in the CDR3. CDR3 protein: CASSQWDSSGNTIYF. The CDR3 nucleotides read TGTGCCAGCAGCCAATGGGACAGCTCTGGAAACACCATATATTTT.

The CDR3 DNA reads TGTGCCAGTAGTTATACCGGGACAGGCATCATAGCCAAAAACATTCAGTACTTC. It translates to CASSYTGTGIIAKNIQYF. The V gene is TRBV19, the J gene TRBJ2-4, with TRBD1 matching 8 bases. The CDR3 contains 18 residues. Unmatched junction bases numbered 12, after V lost 5 bases and J lost 0 bases. Germline loops: CDR1 LNHDA, CDR2 SQIVND (reference sequence). Filled out from reference TRBV19 and TRBJ2-4, the complete variable domain reads DGGITQSPKYLFRKEGQNVTLSCEQNLNHDAMYWYRQDPGQGLRLIYYSQIVNDFQKGDIAEGYSVSREKKESFPLTVTSAQKNPTAFYLCASSYTGTGIIAKNIQYFGAGTRLSVL.

This chain joins TRBV10-3 and TRBJ1-3; tentative D call: TRBD1 (6 bases). V shed 5 bases and J shed 0 bases, with 11 bases lying between them. CDR1 is ENHRY and CDR2 is SYGVKD in the germline V gene. The CDR3 is 15 residues long. CDR3 DNA: TGTGCCATCAGTAGACAGGAGATCTCTGGAAACACCATATATTTT. Translating gives CAISRQEISGNTIYF.

The chain has TRBV10-3 and TRBJ1-2; D might be TRBD1 (5 bases). V gave up 5 bases and J gave up 2 bases, with 12 bases separating them. Germline assignment: CDR1 ENHRY and CDR2 SYGVKD. This CDR3 contains 14 residues. DNA of the CDR3: TGTGCCATCAGTAGTGGGCGGGGGAACTATGGCTACACCTTC. Protein sequence: CAISSGRGNYGYTF.

The V call is TRBV23-1, the J call TRBJ1-1, with 10 positions matching TRBD1. TRBV23-1 is known as an ORF, though its function is uncertain. This CDR3 is 20 amino acids long. V trimming: 0 bases; J trimming: 0 bases; junction bases outside the gene matches: 13. Written as DNA, the CDR3 is TGCGCCAGCAGTCAATCTATGAGGACAGGGGGGCGTTACATGAACACTGAAGCTTTCTTT. Encoded protein: CASSQSMRTGGRYMNTEAFF.

The rearrangement joins TRBV5-1 to TRBJ2-1; TRBD1 aligns across 7 bases. Trimming took 4 bases from V and 2 from J; bases not matched to a gene: 6. The germline V gene encodes CDR1 SGHRS and CDR2 YFSETQ. CDR3 length: 15 residues. The CDR3 DNA reads as TGCGCCAGCAGCGCCGGGACAGAGCCCTACAATGAGCAGTTCTTC. It codes for CASSAGTEPYNEQFF.

V usage is TRBV19 and J usage is TRBJ1-5; 10 nucleotides align to TRBD1. CDR3 length equals 18 residues. Germline-derived CDR1 and CDR2 are LNHDA and SQIVND (reference sequence). Germline trimming cut 2 bases from V and 3 bases from J; bases unmatched to any gene: 10. CDR3 coding DNA: TGTGCCAGTAGTATAAGAGGCGGGACAGGGGATTACAATCAGCCCCAGCATTTT. Translated, it gives CASSIRGGTGDYNQPQHF.

This chain links TRBV19 with TRBJ1-1; TRBD1 might be the D (5 bases). CDR3 size: 13 residues. The germline CDR1 and CDR2 sequences are LNHDA and SQIVND (reference sequence). V lost 9 bases and J 1 base, leaving 12 bases between the germline ends. CDR3: CASDAGPNTEAFF. Here the CDR3 DNA reads TGTGCCAGCGACGCGGGGCCGAACACTGAAGCTTTCTTT. Filled out from reference TRBV19 and TRBJ1-1, the complete variable domain reads DGGITQSPKYLFRKEGQNVTLSCEQNLNHDAMYWYRQDPGQGLRLIYYSQIVNDFQKGDIAEGYSVSREKKESFPLTVTSAQKNPTAFYLCASDAGPNTEAFFGQGTRLTVV.

V and J are TRBV6-2 or TRBV6-3 and TRBJ1-2; no reliable D call. The CDR3 is 13 amino acids. V was pared by 4 bases and J by 13 bases, with 19 bases between. CDR1 and CDR2 (germline): MNHEY, SVGEGT. CDR3 sequence (DNA): TGTGCCAGCAGTTCCATCAAACTCCTGCGGGGCACCTTC. This encodes CASSSIKLLRGTF.

The V gene is TRBV4-2, the J gene TRBJ1-2, with D possibly matching TRBD1 (5 bases). Trimming removed 0 bases at V and 3 bases at J, with 11 bases between. CDR3 size: 15 residues. Per germline, CDR1 LGHNA and CDR2 YNFKEQ. CDR3 sequence: CASSQEKDIYYGYTF. The CDR3 nucleotides read TGTGCCAGCAGCCAAGAGAAGGACATCTACTATGGCTACACCTTC.

The rearrangement links TRBV15 to TRBJ1-2; 9 positions agree with TRBD1. CDR3 length: 15 residues. V was clipped by 0 bases and J by 6 bases; unmatched bases: 5. Germline CDR1 is LNHNV and CDR2 is YYDKDF (reference sequence). This CDR3 is CATSRDLDRGDGYTF. CDR3 sequence (DNA): TGTGCCACCAGCAGAGATCTGGACAGGGGAGATGGCTACACCTTC.

V is TRBV5-4 and J is TRBJ1-1; 7 nucleotides agree with TRBD1. With V trimmed by 5 bases and J by 7 bases, 17 bases remained unmatched. The CDR3 extends over 16 amino acids. CDR1 SGHNT and CDR2 YYREEE come from the germline V gene (reference sequence). The CDR3 is CASSFGWEGAPREAFF. Here the CDR3 DNA reads TGTGCCAGCAGTTTTGGTTGGGAGGGGGCACCACGTGAAGCTTTCTTT.

The chain has TRBV5-1 and TRBJ2-5, with 14 bases fitting TRBD2. Trimming cost V 3 bases and J 5 bases; bases outside gene matches: 9. This CDR3 spans 17 amino acids. Germline values: CDR1 SGHRS, CDR2 YFSETQ. Here the CDR3 DNA reads TGCGCCAGCAGCTCGGGACTAGCGGGGGTGCAGGGGGAGACCCAGTACTTC. Its translation is CASSSGLAGVQGETQYF.

This sequence joins TRBV18 and TRBJ2-7; 8 bases are shared with TRBD1. V dropped 6 bases and J dropped 5; count of bases not matched to a gene: 9. Per germline, CDR1 KGHSH and CDR2 LQKENI. The CDR3 spans 14 residues. CDR3: CASSPGQGPNEQYF. As DNA, the CDR3 is TGTGCCAGCTCCCCCGGACAGGGTCCAAACGAGCAGTACTTC. The full variable domain, rest sourced from reference TRBV18 and TRBJ2-7, is NAGVMQNPRHLVRRRGQEARLRCSPMKGHSHVYWYRQLPEEGLKFMVYLQKENIIDESGMPKERFSAEFPKEGPSILRIQQVVRGDSAAYFCASSPGQGPNEQYFGPGTRLTVT.

The chain uses TRBV5-1 and TRBJ2-5; D may be TRBD2 (6 bases). Trimming pared 0 bases from V and 1 base from J, leaving 13 bases between. Per the germline V gene, CDR1 is SGHRS and CDR2 is YFSETQ. This CDR3 spans 16 amino acids. The CDR3 loop reads CASSLAWGGAQETQYF. In nucleotides, the CDR3 is TGCGCCAGCAGCTTGGCCTGGGGCGGGGCCCAAGAGACCCAGTACTTC.

CDR3 amino acids: CASSYRSGNEQFF. CDR3 sequence (DNA): TGTGCCAGCAGTTACAGGTCAGGCAATGAGCAGTTCTTC. The genes are TRBV6-2 or TRBV6-3 and TRBJ2-1; D remains ambiguous. Trimming stripped 2 bases from V and 6 bases from J, with 8 bases between. CDR3 size: 13 residues. Germline assignment: CDR1 MNHEY and CDR2 SVGEGT.

This clone was found once. The chain couples TRBV28 to TRBJ2-2; the D is unclear. Trimming stripped 6 bases from V and 8 bases from J, with 16 bases between. There are 14 residues in the CDR3. Germline CDR1 and CDR2: MDHEN and SYDVKM. In DNA form, the CDR3 reads TGTGCCAGCAGGCTGGCCACGCGAACGGGGGAGCTGTTTTTT. Encoded protein: CASRLATRTGELFF.

This clone was detected only a few times. This chain connects TRBV10-1 to TRBJ2-7, with 7 bases that match TRBD1. J gave up 3 bases and V 7 bases, and 3 bases lay outside the gene matches. Germline-derived CDR1 and CDR2 are WNHNN and SYGVQD (reference sequence). This CDR3 has 12 residues. Here the CDR3 reads CASNWDSYEQYF. In DNA, the CDR3 is TGCGCCAGCAATTGGGACAGCTACGAGCAGTACTTC.

The chain links TRBV3-1 (or the pseudogene TRBV3-2) to TRBJ1-4; D is unclear. The CDR3 extends over 16 amino acids. The germline gives CDR1 LGHDT, CDR2 YNNKEL (reference sequence). The V end lost 0 bases, the J end lost 8 bases, and 16 bases lay between the germline ends. The DNA of the CDR3 is TGTGCCAGCAGCCAAGAAAGGACCCCGGGATGGGAAAAACTGTTTTTT. It is translated as CASSQERTPGWEKLFF.

The rearrangement links TRBV10-3 to TRBJ1-5, with 7 positions matching TRBD1. Trimming at V came to 4 bases and at J to 2 bases, leaving 2 bases not matched to a gene. CDR3 length equals 14 residues. The germline V gene has CDR1 ENHRY and CDR2 SYGVKD. The CDR3 sequence: CAISGGQGNQPQHF. The CDR3 bases are TGTGCCATCAGTGGAGGACAGGGCAATCAGCCCCAGCATTTT.

Concerning this clone: The CDR3 ends on some other residue instead of the conserved phenylalanine or tryptophan, so this is likely a read error. The DNA is omitted, as the CDR3 cannot be located on it reliably, and the CDR3 follows TCRdb's listing. This chain links TRBV11-2 with TRBJ1-1; TRBD1 was called by the table and not checked on the DNA. The CDR3 totals 13 residues, both ends included. Per germline, CDR1 SGHAT and CDR2 FQNNGV. The CDR3 sequence is CVSSSRPDRGWVS.

The chain uses TRBV7-3 and TRBJ2-1; 10 bases are shared with TRBD2. Germline assignment: CDR1 SGHTA and CDR2 FQGTGA. J lost 8 bases, V lost 5 bases, and 9 bases had no gene match. CDR3 length: 15 amino acids. CDR3 sequence (DNA): TGTGCCAGCAGCCCCGGACTAGCGGACACAGATGAGCAGTTCTTC. This sequence encodes CASSPGLADTDEQFF.

The V and J genes are TRBV7-9 and TRBJ2-1; 9 bases map to TRBD2. CDR3 length: 14 amino acids. CDR1 is SEHNR, CDR2 FQNEAQ, per germline (reference sequence). With V trimmed by 4 bases and J by 10 bases, 8 bases remained unmatched. CDR3 sequence reads: CASSSAGGQWEQFF. The CDR3 nucleotides are TGTGCCAGCAGCTCTGCGGGGGGGCAGTGGGAGCAGTTCTTC. Combining the CDR3 with reference TRBV7-9 and TRBJ2-1 gives the whole variable domain DTGVSQNPRHKITKRGQNVTFRCDPISEHNRLYWYRQTLGQGPEFLTYFQNEAQLEKSRLLSDRFSAERPKGSFSTLEIQRTEQGDSAMYLCASSSAGGQWEQFFGPGTRLTVL.

This chain uses TRBV6-1 with TRBJ1-6, with 7 bases fitting TRBD1. V lost 4 bases to trimming and J lost 2 bases; unmatched junction nucleotides: 11. CDR1 and CDR2 (germline): MNHNS, SASEGT. This CDR3 region has 18 residues. This CDR3 reads CASSGSEGGITYNSPLHF. The CDR3 coding sequence is TGTGCCAGCAGTGGGTCAGAAGGGGGCATCACCTATAATTCACCCCTCCACTTT.

This clone was observed once. The chain has TRBV4-1 and TRBJ2-1; 9 positions match TRBD1. J was trimmed by 9 bases and V by 3 bases; bases with no gene match: 6. This CDR3 spans 14 amino acids. In germline, CDR1 is MGHRA, CDR2 YSYEKL. In DNA form, the CDR3 reads TGCGCCAGCAGCCATCCACAGGGGGCGAGTGAGCAGTTCTTC. It encodes CASSHPQGASEQFF.

The V and J genes are TRBV5-1 and TRBJ2-1; 9 nucleotides align to TRBD2. The CDR3 is 17 residues long. The V gene end was trimmed by 0 bases and the J gene end by 10 bases; junction bases not matched to a gene: 14. In germline, CDR1 is SGHRS, CDR2 YFSETQ. In DNA form, the CDR3 reads TGCGCCAGCAGCTTGGCCCCTAGCGGGAATCCAATTCACGAGCAGTTCTTC. This translates into CASSLAPSGNPIHEQFF.

V and J are TRBV5-1 and TRBJ2-7; 12 bases fit TRBD1. This CDR3 spans 15 amino acids. Unmatched junction bases numbered 6, after V lost 5 bases and J lost 3 bases. The V gene's germline CDR1 is SGHRS and CDR2 YFSETQ. CDR3 protein: CASSGGTGGFYEQYF. Written as DNA, the CDR3 is TGCGCCAGCAGTGGGGGGACAGGGGGCTTCTACGAGCAGTACTTC.